The 28 T cell receptor beta chains below come from one sample, sequenced in a study of control samples from healthy donors and cancer patients. Clones were read by immunoSEQ multiplex PCR, and TCRdb kept only the in-frame ones, dropping some. The top ten clones hold more than 1.5% of a sample with more than 95,000 clones, over 75% of them seen once. The source material was blood. These receptors were collected from a man younger than 35 in good health.

This rearrangement joins TRBV2 to TRBJ2-2; D may be TRBD2 (5 bases). Germline CDR1 SNHLY, CDR2 FYNNEI. The length of the CDR3 is 14 residues. V was pared by 3 bases and J by 7 bases, with 12 bases between. The CDR3 DNA reads as TGTGCCAGCAGTGACAGATGGAGGTTCGGGGAGCTGTTTTTT. It yields the protein CASSDRWRFGELFF.

Concerning this clone: A junction end diverges from the germline sequence, so it may reflect a read error. V gene TRBV11-1 combines with J gene TRBJ2-4, with 10 bases that match TRBD2. Per germline, CDR1 SGHAT and CDR2 FQDESV (reference sequence). The CDR3 sequence is 14 residues long. CDR3: CASSLAGVKNIQYF. The CDR3 bases are TGTGCCAGCAGCCTAGCGGGAGTGAAAAACATTCAGTACTTC.

The V and J genes are TRBV9 and TRBJ2-7, with 10 bases fitting TRBD1. Trimming at V came to 4 bases and at J to 5 bases, leaving 3 bases not matched to a gene. CDR1 SGDLS and CDR2 YYNGEE come from the germline V gene. The CDR3 runs to 13 residues. CDR3 sequence reads: CASSRGQGDEQYF. CDR3 sequence (DNA): TGTGCCAGCAGCAGAGGACAGGGGGACGAGCAGTACTTC.

The rearrangement links TRBV11-3 to TRBJ1-2; 9 positions match TRBD1. Germline values: CDR1 SGHNT, CDR2 YENEEA. The CDR3 consists of 12 residues. The ends lost 3 bases at V and 12 bases at J; junction bases unmatched: 5. DNA for the CDR3: TGTGCCAGCAGCTTGGGACAGGGAGGCCACACCTTC. This encodes CASSLGQGGHTF.

This chain joins TRBV7-6 and TRBJ2-3, with a weak D call TRBD2 (5 bases). V lost 1 base, J lost 4 bases, and 12 bases lay in between. The CDR3 is made up of 15 amino acids. From germline, CDR1 is SGHVS and CDR2 FNYEAQ. The CDR3 protein is CASSLDVGAPDTQYF. CDR3 nucleotides: TGTGCCAGCAGCTTAGATGTGGGAGCTCCAGATACGCAGTATTTT.

The gene calls are TRBV10-3 and TRBJ2-2; unclear D gene. The CDR3 sequence is 13 residues long. The germline CDR1 and CDR2 sequences are ENHRY and SYGVKD. Trimming pared 5 bases from V and 4 bases from J, leaving 8 bases between. This CDR3 reads CAISFKATGELFF. The CDR3 DNA follows: TGTGCCATCAGTTTTAAGGCCACCGGGGAGCTGTTTTTT.

This chain joins TRBV11-2 and TRBJ2-7; 10 bases fit TRBD2. J gave up 4 bases and V 7 bases, and 7 bases lay outside the gene matches. Germline CDR1 and CDR2: SGHAT and FQNNGV. This CDR3 has 14 residues. This CDR3 reads CASMRLAGAYEQYF. CDR3 bases: TGTGCCAGCATGAGGCTAGCGGGGGCATACGAGCAGTACTTC.

V is TRBV18 and J is TRBJ1-1; D unclear. The V gene's germline CDR1 is KGHSH and CDR2 LQKENI. CDR3 size: 12 residues. Trimming took 6 bases from V and 4 from J, leaving 9 bases between them. Written as DNA, the CDR3 is TGTGCCAGCTCGGACGCGAGCACTGAAGCTTTCTTT. Protein: CASSDASTEAFF.

The V call is TRBV6-5, the J call TRBJ2-2; a weak D match, TRBD2 (6 bases). V was clipped by 7 bases and J by 9 bases, with 18 bases between them. Germline V gene lookup returns CDR1 MNHEY and CDR2 SVGAGI. The CDR3 is made up of 14 amino acids. CDR3 in amino acids: CASTRGVGTRELFF. The CDR3 coding sequence is TGTGCCAGCACTCGCGGGGTGGGTACCCGGGAGCTGTTTTTT.

The V call is TRBV9, the J call TRBJ2-1; D perhaps matches TRBD1 (6 bases). Trimming took off 4 bases at V and 4 bases at J, with 9 bases between the two ends. The CDR3 consists of 13 residues. CDR1 and CDR2 (germline): SGDLS, YYNGEE. This chain's CDR3 is CASSIDRYNEQFF. DNA of the CDR3: TGTGCCAGCAGCATAGACAGGTACAATGAGCAGTTCTTC.

The chain uses TRBV18 and TRBJ1-1, with D tentatively TRBD1 (5 bases). This CDR3 has 16 residues. V gave up 1 base and J gave up 1 base, with 13 bases separating them. Germline CDR1 and CDR2: KGHSH and LQKENI. CDR3 region: CASSPLGLGENTEAFF. The CDR3 bases are TGTGCCAGCTCACCACTGGGGCTCGGAGAGAACACTGAAGCTTTCTTT.

V usage is TRBV6-5 and J usage is TRBJ2-3, with 8 bases that match TRBD1. The germline CDR1 and CDR2 sequences are MNHEY and SVGAGI. Germline trimming cut 6 bases from V and 5 bases from J; bases unmatched to any gene: 7. The CDR3 has 14 residues. CDR3 amino acids: CASRRQGKGDTQYF. The DNA for the CDR3 is TGTGCCAGCAGACGACAGGGGAAGGGAGATACGCAGTATTTT.

J is TRBJ2-5 and V is TRBV29-1; the D call may be TRBD1 or TRBD2 (5 bases each). The CDR3 has 12 residues. From germline, CDR1 is SQVTM and CDR2 ANQGSEA. V was cut by 7 bases and J by 2 bases, with 11 bases left in between. The CDR3 DNA sequence: TGCAGCGCAGCGAGGGGTCAAGAGACCCAGTACTTC. As protein: CSAARGQETQYF.

The DNA of the CDR3 is TGTGCCAGCAGCGTAACAGGGACAAACTCTGGGGCCAACGTCCTGACTTTC. Protein: CASSVTGTNSGANVLTF. The genes are TRBV9 and TRBJ2-6, with D perhaps matching TRBD1 (6 bases). The V and J ends lost 1 base and 0 bases respectively, with 11 bases between them. Germline loops: CDR1 SGDLS, CDR2 YYNGEE. CDR3 length: 17 amino acids.

CDR3 sequence reads: CATASLGQPQHF. Written as DNA, the CDR3 is TGTGCCACCGCGTCCCTGGGGCAGCCCCAGCATTTT. The genes are TRBV6-5 and TRBJ1-5; no clear D. The CDR3 is 12 amino acids. Trimming left V 10 bases short and J 7 bases short, with 14 bases between. CDR1 and CDR2 (germline): MNHEY, SVGAGI.

This chain links TRBV6-5 with TRBJ2-7, with 9 bases fitting TRBD2. Germline V gives CDR1 MNHEY, CDR2 SVGAGI. The CDR3 is made up of 15 amino acids. V lost 0 bases and J lost 5; bases outside the gene matches: 5. The CDR3 loop reads CASSYSSGSRNEQYF. CDR3 coding DNA: TGTGCCAGCAGTTACTCTAGCGGGAGCCGGAACGAGCAGTACTTC.

The gene calls are TRBV19 and TRBJ1-2; possibly TRBD1 for D (5 bases). The V gene lost 6 bases and the J gene lost 8 bases, with 10 bases spanning the gap. The CDR3 runs to 11 residues. Per the germline V gene, CDR1 is LNHDA and CDR2 is SQIVND (reference sequence). CDR3 sequence (DNA): TGTGCCAGTAGGATGGGGGACGGCTACACCTTC. Translation gives CASRMGDGYTF. Variable domain in full (rest from reference TRBV19 and TRBJ1-2): DGGITQSPKYLFRKEGQNVTLSCEQNLNHDAMYWYRQDPGQGLRLIYYSQIVNDFQKGDIAEGYSVSREKKESFPLTVTSAQKNPTAFYLCASRMGDGYTFGSGTRLTVV.

The V gene is TRBV2, the J gene TRBJ1-2; unclear D gene. The CDR3 has 16 amino acids. The V end lost 6 bases, the J end lost 1 base, and 18 bases lay between the germline ends. Germline V CDR1 and CDR2: SNHLY, FYNNEI. The CDR3 protein is CASSRTSSQLNYGYTF. DNA for the CDR3: TGTGCCAGCAGCCGGACGAGTTCTCAGCTTAACTATGGCTACACCTTC.

The genes are TRBV27 and TRBJ1-4, with D possibly matching TRBD1 (6 bases). The germline V and J ends were trimmed by 5 bases and 7 bases, with 14 bases remaining between them. Germline CDR1 and CDR2: MNHEY and SMNVEV (reference sequence). This CDR3 is built from 14 residues. The CDR3 reads CASSPSAGVEKLFF. DNA of the CDR3: TGTGCCAGCAGTCCCTCGGCAGGGGTTGAAAAACTGTTTTTT.

V and J are TRBV10-1 and TRBJ2-3; the D is unclear. Trimming pared 0 bases from V and 0 bases from J, leaving 10 bases between. CDR3 length equals 16 residues. Germline assignment: CDR1 WNHNN and CDR2 SYGVQD (reference sequence). DNA of the CDR3: TGCGCCAGCAGTGAGTCGACGGCCACTAGCACAGATACGCAGTATTTT. Translation gives CASSESTATSTDTQYF.

Only a few counts were recorded for this clone. The chain joins TRBV30 to TRBJ1-1; no clear D. The CDR3 contains 13 residues. V gave up 0 bases and J gave up 1 base, with 6 bases separating them. Germline CDR1 GTSNPN, CDR2 SVGIG (reference sequence). CDR3 sequence reads: CAWSVAGNTEAFF. CDR3 DNA sequence: TGTGCCTGGAGTGTAGCGGGGAACACTGAAGCTTTCTTT.

The V gene is TRBV9, the J gene TRBJ1-1; D is unresolved. This CDR3 region has 13 residues. From germline, CDR1 is SGDLS and CDR2 YYNGEE. V was cut by 0 bases and J by 6 bases, with 9 bases left in between. CDR3 residues: CASSVVGGSEAFF. In nucleotides, the CDR3 is TGTGCCAGCAGCGTAGTCGGAGGATCTGAAGCTTTCTTT. Using reference TRBV9 and TRBJ1-1 for the parts outside the CDR3, the full variable domain is DSGVTQTPKHLITATGQRVTLRCSPRSGDLSVYWYQQSLDQGLQFLIQYYNGEERAKGNILERFSAQQFPDLHSELNLSSLELGDSALYFCASSVVGGSEAFFGQGTRLTVV.

This rearrangement joins TRBV5-1 to TRBJ2-1, with D possibly being TRBD2 (6 bases). The V gene lost 6 bases and the J gene lost 1 base, with 14 bases spanning the gap. CDR1 and CDR2 (germline): SGHRS, YFSETQ. There are 15 residues in the CDR3. CDR3 protein: CASMVVRGSYNEQFF. The CDR3 coding sequence is TGCGCCAGCATGGTGGTGCGGGGATCCTACAATGAGCAGTTCTTC.

A note on this clone: Compared with germline, one end of the junction differs, possibly owing to a read error. This chain uses TRBV27 with TRBJ1-1; perhaps TRBD1 as D (6 bases). CDR1 and CDR2 (germline): MNHEY, SMNVEV (reference sequence). The CDR3 has 15 residues. CDR3 sequence reads: CASSPSSMGGRTWEF. CDR3 in DNA: TGTGCCAGCAGTCCCTCCTCCATGGGGGGGCGCACGTGGGAGTTT.

V gene TRBV28 combines with J gene TRBJ1-6; 8 bases agree with TRBD1. CDR1 is MDHEN and CDR2 is SYDVKM in the germline V gene. V was clipped by 5 bases and J by 7 bases; unmatched bases: 7. CDR3 length: 15 residues. CDR3 bases: TGTGCCAGCAGTCCACGGACAGGGAAAAATTCACCCCTCCACTTT. Amino acid sequence: CASSPRTGKNSPLHF.

In this sample, this clone turned up a few times. This chain connects TRBV7-2 to TRBJ2-7; 8 bases align to TRBD1. CDR3 size: 15 residues. With V trimmed by 5 bases and J by 0 bases, 6 bases remained unmatched. Germline values: CDR1 SGHTA, CDR2 FQGNSA. CDR3 amino acids: CASSRPGQASYEQYF. The CDR3 DNA is TGTGCCAGCAGCCGCCCGGGACAGGCCTCCTACGAGCAGTACTTC.

The chain employs TRBV6-5 and TRBJ2-5; 8 positions match TRBD2. Germline V CDR1 and CDR2: MNHEY, SVGAGI. CDR3 length equals 15 residues. J lost 2 bases, V lost 10 bases, and 12 bases had no gene match. CDR3 nucleotide sequence: TGTGCCACCGACCATCAAGCGGGAGCGCAAGAGACCCAGTACTTC. Its translation: CATDHQAGAQETQYF.

The chain recombines TRBV13 with TRBJ1-4, with D unresolved. Per the germline V gene, CDR1 is PRHDT and CDR2 is FYEKMQ (reference sequence). V shed 0 bases and J shed 9 bases, with 14 bases lying between them. This CDR3 spans 15 amino acids. The CDR3 here is CASSLGLGGRQKLFF. CDR3 bases: TGTGCCAGCAGCTTAGGGTTGGGCGGTCGTCAAAAACTGTTTTTT.